Following are 32 T cell receptor beta chains from one sample sequenced in a study of blood T cell repertoires in COVID-19. Method: immunoSEQ multiplex PCR; TCRdb's copy keeps in-frame clones and lacks some. The sample has fewer than 500,000 clones, around 87% seen once. Source material: PBMCs or T cells enriched from blood (not recorded which). These TCRs come from a man under 40 who had recovered from COVID-19.

CDR3 bases: TGCGCCAGCAGCTTGGGCTCAACTGTTGAAGCTTTCTTT. Its translation is CASSLGSTVEAFF. The chain employs TRBV5-1 and TRBJ1-1, with no clear D. Germline CDR1 SGHRS, CDR2 YFSETQ. V lost 0 bases and J lost 7, with 10 bases in between. The CDR3 consists of 13 residues.

This chain connects TRBV4-2 to TRBJ1-1; unclear D gene. Germline V gene data show CDR1 as LGHNA and CDR2 as YNFKEQ. The CDR3 extends over 14 amino acids. The germline V and J ends were trimmed by 0 bases and 2 bases, with 7 bases remaining between them. CDR3 sequence reads: CASSQDQANTEAFF. In nucleotides, the CDR3 is TGTGCCAGCAGCCAAGATCAAGCTAACACTGAAGCTTTCTTT.

A single count supports this clone. J is TRBJ1-5 and V is TRBV20-1; no firm D call. The CDR3 consists of 14 residues. V was pared by 3 bases and J by 4 bases, with 13 bases between. Looked up from germline, CDR1 is DFQATT and CDR2 is SNEGSKA (reference sequence). The CDR3 nucleotides are TGCAGTGCTAGTTCGTTAACGGGGAATCAGCCCCAGCATTTT. Translation gives CSASSLTGNQPQHF.

The genes are TRBV27 and TRBJ1-1; the match to TRBD1 covers 10 bases. The CDR3 runs 14 residues. The trim removed 5 bases at V and 5 bases at J, leaving 5 bases unmatched. Germline V gene data show CDR1 as MNHEY and CDR2 as SMNVEV (reference sequence). For the CDR3, the DNA is TGTGCCAGCAGTCTCGGACAGGGGGGAACTGAAGCTTTCTTT. This gives the protein CASSLGQGGTEAFF.

CDR3 sequence: CASSLVRSGNTIYF. CDR3 coding DNA: TGTGCCAGCAGCTTAGTGAGATCTGGAAACACCATATATTTT. This chain uses TRBV7-2 with TRBJ1-3; D call uncertain. Germline V lookup: CDR1 SGHTA, CDR2 FQGNSA. The CDR3 spans 14 residues. The V gene lost 1 base and the J gene lost 1 base, with 5 bases spanning the gap.

The chain links TRBV19 to TRBJ1-3; maybe TRBD1 (5 bases). The germline CDR1 and CDR2 sequences are LNHDA and SQIVND (reference sequence). There are 14 residues in the CDR3. With 10 bases removed from V and 0 bases from J, the gap between germline ends came to 13 bases. Here the CDR3 reads CATSQVGSGNTIYF. CDR3 in DNA: TGTGCCACTTCACAGGTCGGCTCTGGAAACACCATATATTTT. Combining the CDR3 with reference TRBV19 and TRBJ1-3 gives the whole variable domain DGGITQSPKYLFRKEGQNVTLSCEQNLNHDAMYWYRQDPGQGLRLIYYSQIVNDFQKGDIAEGYSVSREKKESFPLTVTSAQKNPTAFYLCATSQVGSGNTIYFGEGSWLTVV.

The chain links TRBV4-3 to TRBJ2-7; D perhaps matches TRBD1 (6 bases). The germline V gene has CDR1 LGHNA and CDR2 YSLEER. V shed 1 base and J shed 1 base, with 11 bases lying between them. This CDR3 is 15 amino acids long. DNA for the CDR3: TGCGCCAGCAGCCAAGCCGGGACACAATCCTACGAGCAGTACTTC. Amino acids: CASSQAGTQSYEQYF.

The V gene is TRBV15, the J gene TRBJ2-3; a possible D gene is TRBD2 (5 bases). The CDR3 sequence is 16 residues long. Germline V gene lookup returns CDR1 LNHNV and CDR2 YYDKDF (reference sequence). Trimming removed 3 bases from V and 2 bases from J, with 15 bases in between. The CDR3 DNA is TGTGCCACCAGCAGCTACGAGGGTCTCACCACAGATACGCAGTATTTT. Translating it yields CATSSYEGLTTDTQYF.

This chain connects TRBV7-9 to TRBJ1-1; perhaps TRBD1 as D (5 bases). CDR3 length: 13 residues. Germline values: CDR1 SEHNR, CDR2 FQNEAQ (reference sequence). Trimming took 1 base from V and 10 from J, leaving 13 bases between them. CDR3 coding DNA: TGTGCCAGCAGCTTAGATGCCAGGGTGGGAGCTTTCTTT. The encoded protein is CASSLDARVGAFF.

The rearrangement links TRBV19 to TRBJ1-5; 7 bases are a match to TRBD1. Germline CDR1 reads LNHDA; CDR2 reads SQIVND (reference sequence). The CDR3 is 17 amino acids. Trimming took 6 bases from V and 3 from J; bases not matched to a gene: 14. CDR3 sequence reads: CASRVNDRAYSNQPQHF. The CDR3 DNA follows: TGTGCCAGTAGGGTAAACGACAGGGCTTATTCCAATCAGCCCCAGCATTTT. The full variable domain, in which reference TRBV19 and TRBJ1-5 provide the parts outside the CDR3, is DGGITQSPKYLFRKEGQNVTLSCEQNLNHDAMYWYRQDPGQGLRLIYYSQIVNDFQKGDIAEGYSVSREKKESFPLTVTSAQKNPTAFYLCASRVNDRAYSNQPQHFGDGTRLSIL.

The rearrangement uses TRBV6-6 and TRBJ2-1; 11 bases are shared with TRBD2. V trimming: 6 bases; J trimming: 7 bases; junction bases outside the gene matches: 8. CDR1 is MNHNY, CDR2 SVGAGI, per germline (reference sequence). The CDR3 is made up of 15 amino acids. The CDR3 sequence is CASRSRLAGINEQFF. CDR3 in DNA: TGTGCCAGCAGATCAAGACTAGCGGGGATTAATGAGCAGTTCTTC.

The chain recombines TRBV7-9 with TRBJ1-4; 9 positions match TRBD1. Unmatched junction bases numbered 3, after V lost 1 base and J lost 3 bases. Germline V gene sequence: CDR1 SEHNR, CDR2 FQNEAQ (reference sequence). The CDR3 spans 16 residues. The CDR3 sequence is CASSLEGTGPNEKLFF. The CDR3 nucleotides read TGTGCCAGCAGCTTAGAGGGGACAGGGCCTAATGAAAAACTGTTTTTT.

This chain links TRBV5-1 with TRBJ2-3; D is unclear. Germline CDR1 SGHRS, CDR2 YFSETQ. V shed 6 bases and J shed 0 bases, with 8 bases lying between them. The CDR3 length is 13 residues. The CDR3 DNA reads TGCGCCAGCAAGTTACAGAGCACAGATACGCAGTATTTT. Translating gives CASKLQSTDTQYF.

V usage is TRBV7-9 and J usage is TRBJ2-5, with D maybe TRBD1 (6 bases). Between the trimmed V and J ends, which lost 5 bases and 4 bases, there was a span of 14 bases. There are 14 residues in the CDR3. Germline V gene lookup returns CDR1 SEHNR and CDR2 FQNEAQ (reference sequence). Here the CDR3 reads CASSHKTGPETQYF. The CDR3, as DNA: TGTGCCAGCAGCCACAAAACAGGGCCAGAGACCCAGTACTTC.

This chain links TRBV5-1 with TRBJ1-1; 8 bases match TRBD1. The CDR3 has 18 amino acids. The V segment lost 2 bases and the J segment 4 bases; nucleotides outside the gene matches: 16. CDR1 and CDR2 from the germline V gene are SGHRS and YFSETQ. CDR3 residues: CASSFTPEGRGRFTEAFF. For the CDR3, the DNA is TGCGCCAGCAGCTTCACCCCCGAGGGCAGGGGGCGTTTCACTGAAGCTTTCTTT.

The chain joins TRBV29-1 to TRBJ1-1; D unresolved. CDR3 length equals 13 residues. V was clipped by 4 bases and J by 5 bases, with 14 bases between them. Germline-derived CDR1 and CDR2 are SQVTM and ANQGSEA. In DNA form, the CDR3 reads TGCAGCGTTGGTCCCTCAGCGTTGACTGAAGCTTTCTTT. The encoded protein is CSVGPSALTEAFF.

The chain carries TRBV3-1 (or the pseudogene TRBV3-2) and TRBJ1-1; 8 bases map to TRBD1. Trimming took 1 base from V and 6 from J; bases not matched to a gene: 4. CDR1 is LGHDT, CDR2 YNNKEL, per germline (reference sequence). CDR3 length equals 14 residues. The CDR3 loop is CASSQADRGAEAFF. Written as DNA, the CDR3 is TGTGCCAGCAGCCAAGCCGACAGGGGCGCTGAAGCTTTCTTT.

This clone turned up a few times. The chain carries TRBV6-5 and TRBJ1-4; weak D call: TRBD1 (6 bases). The CDR3 spans 13 residues. Germline-derived CDR1 and CDR2 are MNHEY and SVGAGI. V gave up 6 bases and J gave up 8 bases, with 13 bases separating them. The DNA of the CDR3 is TGTGCCAGCAGCCAGGGGACCCGAGAAAAACTGTTTTTT. Its protein product is CASSQGTREKLFF.

The sample holds a few counts of this clone. This rearrangement joins TRBV5-6 to TRBJ1-1; D unresolved. The germline gives CDR1 SGHDT, CDR2 YYEEEE. The V gene lost 7 bases and the J gene lost 3 bases, with 13 bases spanning the gap. This CDR3 has 13 residues. The CDR3 region has the DNA TGTGCCAGCTACCGACTGACTCACACTGAAGCTTTCTTT. Translating it yields CASYRLTHTEAFF.

The rearrangement links TRBV7-9 to TRBJ2-5, with 8 bases aligning to TRBD2. V lost 0 bases and J lost 2; bases outside the gene matches: 11. Germline V lookup: CDR1 SEHNR, CDR2 FQNEAQ (reference sequence). The CDR3 covers 18 residues. This CDR3 is CASSLALSTSGTQETQYF. The CDR3 region has the DNA TGTGCCAGCAGCTTAGCGCTAAGTACTAGCGGCACTCAAGAGACCCAGTACTTC. Complete variable domain (other parts from reference TRBV7-9 and TRBJ2-5): DTGVSQNPRHKITKRGQNVTFRCDPISEHNRLYWYRQTLGQGPEFLTYFQNEAQLEKSRLLSDRFSAERPKGSFSTLEIQRTEQGDSAMYLCASSLALSTSGTQETQYFGPGTRLLVL.

The J gene is TRBJ2-5, the V gene TRBV7-9; D is possibly TRBD2 (5 bases). With 5 bases removed from V and 1 base from J, the gap between germline ends came to 5 bases. Germline V CDR1 and CDR2: SEHNR, FQNEAQ (reference sequence). This CDR3 contains 12 residues. DNA for the CDR3: TGTGCCAGCAGCGCGGGCCAAGAGACCCAGTACTTC. Its protein is CASSAGQETQYF.

The chain uses TRBV9 and TRBJ1-1, with D perhaps TRBD1 (6 bases). The germline V and J ends were trimmed by 4 bases and 1 base, with 8 bases remaining between them. CDR3 length: 13 amino acids. Germline values: CDR1 SGDLS, CDR2 YYNGEE. The CDR3 here is CASSSRGNTEAFF. The CDR3 region has the DNA TGTGCCAGCAGCAGCAGGGGGAACACTGAAGCTTTCTTT.

This clone occurred once. V gene TRBV30 combines with J gene TRBJ1-2, with D maybe TRBD1 (6 bases). Germline assignment: CDR1 GTSNPN and CDR2 SVGIG (reference sequence). The CDR3 has 15 amino acids. Trimming took off 2 bases at V and 2 bases at J, with 15 bases between the two ends. CDR3 in amino acids: CAWSRGGISNYGYTF. The CDR3 coding sequence is TGTGCCTGGAGTCGAGGGGGAATTTCAAACTATGGCTACACCTTC.

The V gene is TRBV3-1 (or the pseudogene TRBV3-2), the J gene TRBJ2-5; 9 bases align to TRBD2. The CDR3 length is 15 residues. Germline V CDR1 and CDR2: LGHDT, YNNKEL (reference sequence). Germline trimming cut 1 base from V and 6 bases from J; bases unmatched to any gene: 6. The CDR3, as DNA: TGTGCCAGCAGCCAAGGCCCTAGCGGGGTAAAGACCCAGTACTTC. Translating gives CASSQGPSGVKTQYF.

The V and J genes are TRBV18 and TRBJ2-3; maybe TRBD2 (6 bases). This CDR3 has 16 amino acids. Germline CDR1 is KGHSH and CDR2 is LQKENI. Trimming cost V 3 bases and J 0 bases, with 13 bases left between them. The CDR3 here is CASSPGGDRSTDTQYF. DNA of the CDR3: TGTGCCAGCTCACCGGGCGGGGATCGGAGCACAGATACGCAGTATTTT.

CDR3 loop: CASSATGTHNYGYTF. The CDR3 coding sequence is TGTGCCAGCAGCGCTACCGGGACACATAACTATGGCTACACCTTC. V and J are TRBV11-2 and TRBJ1-2, with D possibly TRBD1 on 6 matching bases. This CDR3 contains 15 residues. Germline V gene data show CDR1 as SGHAT and CDR2 as FQNNGV. Trimming took off 5 bases at V and 1 base at J, with 14 bases between the two ends.

The V gene is TRBV19, the J gene TRBJ2-2, with TRBD1 matching 11 bases. V shed 6 bases, J shed 5 bases, and the junction held 5 bases outside the gene matches. The CDR3 has 15 residues. Germline V gene sequence: CDR1 LNHDA, CDR2 SQIVND (reference sequence). The CDR3 protein is CASRVDRGRTGELFF. The CDR3 nucleotides are TGTGCCAGTAGGGTGGACAGGGGGCGAACCGGGGAGCTGTTTTTT.

This chain links TRBV2 with TRBJ1-5; 8 nucleotides align to TRBD1. The CDR3 covers 14 residues. The germline V gene encodes CDR1 SNHLY and CDR2 FYNNEI. V was clipped by 9 bases and J by 0 bases; unmatched bases: 4. For the CDR3, the DNA is TGTGCCAGGGGGACAGGACCTAGCAATCAGCCCCAGCATTTT. Protein product: CARGTGPSNQPQHF.

In this sample, this clone turned up a few times. This chain joins TRBV7-8 and TRBJ2-2; TRBD1 agrees at 10 bases. CDR1 is SGHVS, CDR2 FQNEAQ, per germline. Trimming removed 5 bases from V and 3 bases from J; junction bases left unmatched: 9. This CDR3 is 17 amino acids long. The DNA for the CDR3 is TGTGCCAGCAGCCCCCTAGTGGGACAGGGGCACACCGGGGAGCTGTTTTTT. Translated, it gives CASSPLVGQGHTGELFF.

The chain carries TRBV5-1 and TRBJ2-7; D gene uncertain. V was clipped by 0 bases and J by 3 bases, with 7 bases between them. The CDR3 loop spans 13 amino acids. CDR1 is SGHRS and CDR2 is YFSETQ in the germline V gene. The CDR3 sequence: CASSLVEHYEQYF. CDR3 nucleotides: TGCGCCAGCAGCTTGGTCGAGCACTACGAGCAGTACTTC.

The rearrangement joins TRBV7-6 to TRBJ1-2, with D unclear. Between the trimmed V and J ends, which lost 1 base and 5 bases, there was a span of 11 bases. The CDR3 sequence is 14 residues long. CDR1 is SGHVS, CDR2 FNYEAQ, per germline. CDR3 residues: CASSLDGKWYGYTF. The CDR3 DNA sequence: TGTGCCAGCAGCTTAGATGGCAAATGGTATGGCTACACCTTC.

This chain links TRBV29-1 with TRBJ1-4; 9 nucleotides agree with TRBD1. Per the germline V gene, CDR1 is SQVTM and CDR2 is ANQGSEA. The CDR3 runs to 14 residues. V was pared by 6 bases and J by 8 bases, with 10 bases of the junction left unmatched. The CDR3 is CSVGSQGAREKLFF. DNA of the CDR3: TGCAGCGTGGGCTCACAGGGGGCGCGGGAAAAACTGTTTTTT.